This TCR beta chain was identified in a study of cytomegalovirus exposure and HLA in healthy donors. Overall study results and limits: Most TCR beta V segments were productive about 90% or about 30% of the time in an earlier analysis. It is likely that the observed cluster of highly shared sequence variants was a sequencing artifact. As was reported, the HLA-A and HLA-B alleles of most subjects were accurately predicted from TCR beta sequences.

The PCR employed 60 Vbeta primers together with 13 Jbeta primers. In the source study's methods: Roughly 73 million unique TCR beta chains, 9.5 million to 11 million of them shared, were counted by a later analysis. TCRdb's table, derived via immunoSEQ multiplex PCR, lists solely in-frame clones and lacks some. V, J and clone size reflect that table, while D and trimming were determined from the DNA. The sample comprises roughly 130,000 clones, 75% to 90% of which are singletons, and 2.5% to 3% rests with the top ten. With respect to this clone: The antigen remains undetermined.

V was trimmed by 1 base and J by 4 bases, leaving 13 bases between them. The germline gives CDR1 LNHDA, CDR2 SQIVND (reference sequence). This CDR3 is built from 15 residues. The chain links TRBV19 to TRBJ1-1; a possible D gene is TRBD1 (6 bases). Sequenced material: PBMCs. This TCR came from a man aged 25-45 years in good health and CMV-seronegative. Written as DNA, the CDR3 is TGTGCCAGTAGTATAGGGGGGGGGCTGAGCACTGAAGCTTTCTTT. The encoded protein is CASSIGGGLSTEAFF. Supplemented by reference TRBV19 and TRBJ1-1, the full variable domain reads DGGITQSPKYLFRKEGQNVTLSCEQNLNHDAMYWYRQDPGQGLRLIYYSQIVNDFQKGDIAEGYSVSREKKESFPLTVTSAQKNPTAFYLCASSIGGGLSTEAFFGQGTRLTVV.